The 32 T cell receptor beta chains reported below all come from one sample, sequenced in a study of shared clonotypes between healthy human individuals. Profiling relied on immunoSEQ multiplex PCR, and the TCRdb table lists in-frame clones only, not all of them. The profile covers over a million clones, with more than 75% appearing a single time and roughly 0.56% taken by the ten largest. Sequenced sample: memory CD4+ T cells from PBMCs. The sample's subset: CD45RA-negative fraction. Every receptor here comes from a man aged 18 to 29 in good health. Some clones in this sample may be carry-over from other donors' samples.

The J gene is TRBJ1-2, the V gene TRBV5-1; TRBD1 matches at 9 bases. This CDR3 comprises 13 residues. CDR1 is SGHRS and CDR2 is YFSETQ in the germline V gene. V was pared by 4 bases and J by 6 bases, with 4 bases of the junction left unmatched. The CDR3 bases are TGCGCCAGCAGCCCCCGGGACAGGGATGGCTACACCTTC. Its protein is CASSPRDRDGYTF. The whole variable domain, remainder taken from reference TRBV5-1 and TRBJ1-2, is KAGVTQTPRYLIKTRGQQVTLSCSPISGHRSVSWYQQTPGQGLQFLFEYFSETQRNKGNFPGRFSGRQFSNSRSEMNVSTLELGDSALYLCASSPRDRDGYTFGSGTRLTVV.

The rearrangement links TRBV5-1 to TRBJ2-3, with D maybe TRBD1 (6 bases). In germline, CDR1 is SGHRS, CDR2 YFSETQ. The CDR3 contains 15 residues. V lost 0 bases to trimming and J lost 5 bases, with 13 bases between them. For the CDR3, the DNA is TGCGCCAGCAGCTTGGGCAGGGGAAACGTAGATACGCAGTATTTT. Translated: CASSLGRGNVDTQYF. The full variable domain, completed using reference TRBV5-1 and TRBJ2-3, is KAGVTQTPRYLIKTRGQQVTLSCSPISGHRSVSWYQQTPGQGLQFLFEYFSETQRNKGNFPGRFSGRQFSNSRSEMNVSTLELGDSALYLCASSLGRGNVDTQYFGPGTRLTVL.

The rearrangement links TRBV7-8 to TRBJ2-5; D unclear. Trimming removed 3 bases from V and 5 bases from J, with 7 bases in between. The CDR3 covers 12 residues. CDR1 and CDR2 (germline): SGHVS, FQNEAQ. CDR3 bases: TGTGCCAGCAGCTTGTGGTTGGAGACCCAGTACTTC. Translation: CASSLWLETQYF.

The V and J genes are TRBV5-1 and TRBJ2-1; D remains unclear. Between the trimmed V and J ends, which lost 1 base and 4 bases, there was a span of 12 bases. Germline V gives CDR1 SGHRS, CDR2 YFSETQ. CDR3 length: 15 amino acids. CDR3 sequence reads: CASSLSGFEYNEQFF. CDR3 sequence (DNA): TGCGCCAGCAGCTTGAGTGGTTTTGAGTACAATGAGCAGTTCTTC.

The gene calls are TRBV7-9 and TRBJ2-2; TRBD2 agrees at 12 bases. With 6 bases clipped from V and 2 bases from J, the junction kept 10 bases outside the gene matches. This CDR3 is built from 18 residues. Germline CDR1 SEHNR, CDR2 FQNEAQ (reference sequence). The CDR3 spells CASRATSGRGRNTGELFF. The CDR3 region has the DNA TGTGCCAGCAGGGCGACTAGCGGGAGAGGTCGTAACACCGGGGAGCTGTTTTTT.

The gene calls are TRBV2 and TRBJ2-2; D unresolved. The CDR3 is 16 residues long. Looked up from germline, CDR1 is SNHLY and CDR2 is FYNNEI. V was clipped by 6 bases and J by 0 bases, with 14 bases between them. This chain's CDR3 is CASSSRRPTNTGELFF. As DNA, the CDR3 is TGTGCCAGCAGCTCACGGCGGCCTACGAACACCGGGGAGCTGTTTTTT.

This clone was observed a handful of times. The rearrangement links TRBV7-3 to TRBJ2-6; TRBD1 agrees at 9 bases. Trimming at V came to 1 base and at J to 13 bases, leaving 8 bases not matched to a gene. CDR3 length: 15 residues. Germline lookup yields CDR1 SGHTA and CDR2 FQGTGA. The CDR3 coding sequence is TGTGCCAGCAGCTTAATCGGGACAGGGCTAGAGGTCCTGACTTTC. Its protein product is CASSLIGTGLEVLTF.

J is TRBJ2-7 and V is TRBV19; 11 bases map to TRBD1. The germline V gene has CDR1 LNHDA and CDR2 SQIVND (reference sequence). The CDR3 contains 15 residues. V was clipped by 7 bases and J by 5 bases; unmatched bases: 10. In nucleotides, the CDR3 is TGTGCCAGTATTAGAGACCGGGACAGGGGGAACGAGCAGTACTTC. Protein product: CASIRDRDRGNEQYF.

The chain links TRBV11-2 to TRBJ1-1; D ambiguous. The CDR3 is 14 amino acids. Trimming took off 4 bases at V and 1 base at J, with 10 bases between the two ends. Germline assignment: CDR1 SGHAT and CDR2 FQNNGV. The CDR3 DNA sequence: TGTGCCAGCAGCTCAGGACTGCAGAACACTGAAGCTTTCTTT. The encoded protein is CASSSGLQNTEAFF. Drawing the rest from reference TRBV11-2 and TRBJ1-1, the complete variable domain is EAGVAQSPRYKIIEKRQSVAFWCNPISGHATLYWYQQILGQGPKLLIQFQNNGVVDDSQLPKDRFSAERLKGVDSTLKIQPAKLEDSAVYLCASSSGLQNTEAFFGQGTRLTVV.

Details on this clone: One end of the junction does not line up with germline, which may come from a read error. The chain links TRBV11-2 to TRBJ1-2, with 7 positions matching TRBD1. The CDR3 is 14 amino acids. CDR1 SGHAT and CDR2 FQNNGV come from the germline V gene. The CDR3 loop reads CASSLDRADYGYTF. CDR3 sequence (DNA): TGTGCCAGCAGCCTAGACAGGGCCGACTATGGCTACACCTTC. Full variable domain (missing parts from reference TRBV11-2 and TRBJ1-2): EAGVAQSPRYKIIEKRQSVAFWCNPISGHATLYWYQQILGQGPKLLIQFQNNGVVDDSQLPKDRFSAERLKGVDSTLKIQPAKLEDSAVYLCASSLDRADYGYTFGSGTRLTVV.

The genes are TRBV5-1 and TRBJ1-2, with TRBD1 as a possible D gene (5 bases). There are 14 residues in the CDR3. Trimming pared 4 bases from V and 3 bases from J, leaving 13 bases between. Germline lookup yields CDR1 SGHRS and CDR2 YFSETQ. The CDR3 region is CASSTTGGDYGYTF. Here the CDR3 DNA reads TGCGCCAGCAGCACTACTGGGGGTGACTATGGCTACACCTTC.

This clone was recorded many times. Other nucleotide sequences from this sample produce the same CDR3. The V gene is TRBV18, the J gene TRBJ1-1; no firm D call. The length of the CDR3 is 13 residues. The germline V and J ends were trimmed by 3 bases and 1 base, with 6 bases remaining between them. The germline gives CDR1 KGHSH, CDR2 LQKENI. In DNA, the CDR3 is TGTGCCAGCTCACCGAACGGGAACACTGAAGCTTTCTTT. Protein product: CASSPNGNTEAFF.

This chain connects TRBV7-9 to TRBJ2-5; 9 bases map to TRBD2. The DNA end lines up better with TRBJ2-7; the J call may be wrong. Germline V gives CDR1 SEHNR, CDR2 FQNEAQ (reference sequence). The CDR3 is 15 amino acids. For the CDR3, the DNA is TGTGCCAGCAGCTCTATAGGTTCTAGCGGGAACGAGCAGTACTTC. Protein sequence: CASSSIGSSGNEQYF.

V gene TRBV15 combines with J gene TRBJ1-4, with D uncertain. CDR1 is LNHNV and CDR2 is YYDKDF in the germline V gene (reference sequence). V shed 0 bases and J shed 7 bases, with 12 bases lying between them. The CDR3 has 15 amino acids. The CDR3 here is CATSRDTSGAEKLFF. The CDR3 bases are TGTGCCACCAGCAGAGATACGTCAGGTGCTGAAAAACTGTTTTTT. Complete variable domain (other parts from reference TRBV15 and TRBJ1-4): DAMVIQNPRYQVTQFGKPVTLSCSQTLNHNVMYWYQQKSSQAPKLLFHYYDKDFNNEADTPDNFQSRRPNTSFCFLDIRSPGLGDTAMYLCATSRDTSGAEKLFFGSGTQLSVL.

The chain links TRBV28 to TRBJ2-1, with 8 bases aligning to TRBD2. Germline V gives CDR1 MDHEN, CDR2 SYDVKM. The J segment lost 7 bases and the V segment lost 2 bases, leaving 4 bases of the junction unmatched. The CDR3 consists of 14 residues. In nucleotides, the CDR3 is TGTGCCAGCAGTTTAGCGGGAGGACTTAATGAGCAGTTCTTC. Its translation: CASSLAGGLNEQFF.

The chain carries TRBV5-1 and TRBJ2-1, with 14 bases fitting TRBD2. Germline V lookup: CDR1 SGHRS, CDR2 YFSETQ. Unmatched junction bases numbered 5, after V lost 0 bases and J lost 0 bases. CDR3 size: 19 residues. CDR3 DNA sequence: TGCGCCAGCAGCTTGGGGACTAGCGGGGGGCGAAGCTCCTACAATGAGCAGTTCTTC. It encodes CASSLGTSGGRSSYNEQFF.

The gene calls are TRBV7-8 and TRBJ2-2, with TRBD2 matching over 7 bases. Germline V gene lookup returns CDR1 SGHVS and CDR2 FQNEAQ. This CDR3 is 16 amino acids long. The V gene end was trimmed by 5 bases and the J gene end by 4 bases; junction bases not matched to a gene: 10. CDR3 protein: CASSITGTTSTGELFF. CDR3 in DNA: TGTGCCAGCAGCATCACCGGGACTACCTCCACCGGGGAGCTGTTTTTT.

This clone was seen just once. This chain joins TRBV28 and TRBJ1-4, with no clear D. Germline V gives CDR1 MDHEN, CDR2 SYDVKM. This CDR3 contains 13 residues. V shed 5 bases and J shed 7 bases, with 11 bases lying between them. The CDR3 DNA reads as TGTGCCAGCAGTGGCCACAGTGGTGAAAAACTGTTTTTT. Protein sequence: CASSGHSGEKLFF.

To note about this clone: The sample holds other DNA sequences that translate to the same CDR3. This rearrangement joins TRBV9 to TRBJ1-2; D is uncertain. Trimming took 2 bases from V and 5 from J, leaving 13 bases between them. Germline CDR1 is SGDLS and CDR2 is YYNGEE. The CDR3 is 14 residues long. CDR3 in DNA: TGTGCCAGCAGCGTGGGCGGTGGTCTATATGGCTACACCTTC. Its translation is CASSVGGGLYGYTF.

This chain joins TRBV5-4 and TRBJ2-3; TRBD2 matches at 7 bases. The CDR3 loop spans 16 amino acids. The trim removed 1 base at V and 4 bases at J, leaving 9 bases unmatched. Germline V lookup: CDR1 SGHNT, CDR2 YYREEE (reference sequence). The CDR3 is CASSLKVGGRADTQYF. The CDR3 DNA reads TGTGCCAGCAGCTTGAAGGTGGGAGGGCGGGCAGATACGCAGTATTTT.

The V gene is TRBV15, the J gene TRBJ2-5, with D hard to call. This CDR3 is 12 amino acids long. V lost 3 bases and J 5 bases, leaving 7 bases between the germline ends. In germline, CDR1 is LNHNV, CDR2 YYDKDF (reference sequence). CDR3 nucleotides: TGTGCCACCAGCAGTTCTAGGGAGACCCAGTACTTC. It codes for CATSSSRETQYF.

The V and J genes are TRBV2 and TRBJ1-2; 7 nucleotides agree with TRBD1. Per the germline V gene, CDR1 is SNHLY and CDR2 is FYNNEI. This CDR3 is built from 15 residues. J lost 3 bases, V lost 6 bases, and 10 bases had no gene match. The CDR3 sequence is CASSSIDRDDYGYTF. CDR3 nucleotide sequence: TGTGCCAGCAGCTCTATCGACAGGGACGACTATGGCTACACCTTC.

The chain links TRBV6-5 to TRBJ1-1, with D possibly being TRBD1 (5 bases). The germline V gene encodes CDR1 MNHEY and CDR2 SVGAGI. The CDR3 runs 14 residues. Trimming took 2 bases from V and 7 from J, leaving 14 bases between them. CDR3 in DNA: TGTGCCAGCAGTTACCTCTTAAGGGGCCATGAAGCTTTCTTT. It encodes CASSYLLRGHEAFF.

The rearrangement joins TRBV7-9 to TRBJ1-2; 11 positions agree with TRBD1. The CDR3 length is 14 residues. The germline CDR1 and CDR2 sequences are SEHNR and FQNEAQ (reference sequence). Losses at the gene ends were 5 bases for V and 7 bases for J; bases not matched to a gene: 6. The CDR3: CASSTWDRGSGYTF. The DNA for the CDR3 is TGTGCCAGCAGCACGTGGGACAGGGGGTCTGGCTACACCTTC.

DNA of the CDR3: TGTGCCAGCACCAAAGGGGGGGCGGGTCAGCCCCAGCATTTT. This codes for CASTKGGAGQPQHF. This chain links TRBV28 with TRBJ1-5; TRBD1 might be the D (6 bases). The germline gives CDR1 MDHEN, CDR2 SYDVKM. The CDR3 runs to 14 residues. The V gene lost 7 bases and the J gene lost 6 bases, with 16 bases spanning the gap.

The chain carries TRBV5-4 and TRBJ2-7; D remains unclear. The CDR3 spans 13 residues. The germline V gene has CDR1 SGHNT and CDR2 YYREEE (reference sequence). The germline V and J ends were trimmed by 7 bases and 4 bases, with 15 bases remaining between them. The CDR3 region has the DNA TGTGCCAGCGGGCGTGGCGGACCTTACGAGCAGTACTTC. It yields the protein CASGRGGPYEQYF.

The chain couples TRBV6-1 to TRBJ2-3; 10 positions match TRBD2. This CDR3 spans 14 amino acids. The J segment lost 10 bases and the V segment lost 7 bases, leaving 11 bases of the junction unmatched. Germline V gene data show CDR1 as MNHNS and CDR2 as SASEGT. The CDR3 here is CASIEAGGPGPQYF. The CDR3 DNA is TGTGCCAGCATAGAAGCGGGAGGGCCGGGCCCGCAGTATTTT.

This sequence joins TRBV27 and TRBJ2-7; no clear D gene. The CDR3 extends over 15 amino acids. V lost 6 bases, J lost 0 bases, and 15 bases lay in between. Germline CDR1 reads MNHEY; CDR2 reads SMNVEV (reference sequence). DNA for the CDR3: TGTGCCAGCAGAAACGACCAGCAGAGCTCCTACGAGCAGTACTTC. Amino acid sequence: CASRNDQQSSYEQYF.

CDR3 in amino acids: CASSYRRAGELFF. CDR3 DNA sequence: TGTGCCAGCAGTTACCGGCGGGCCGGGGAGCTGTTTTTT. The chain carries TRBV6-5 and TRBJ2-2; possibly TRBD2 for D (5 bases). This CDR3 spans 13 amino acids. V shed 2 bases and J shed 6 bases, with 7 bases lying between them. Germline CDR1 reads MNHEY; CDR2 reads SVGAGI.

Points on this clone: The same CDR3 can be traced to other DNA sequences in this sample. The V call is TRBV7-7, the J call TRBJ2-1, with D perhaps matching TRBD1 (6 bases). Germline-derived CDR1 and CDR2 are SSHAT and FNYEAQ (reference sequence). Deletions cut 5 bases from V and 4 bases from J, with 9 bases between. The CDR3 consists of 13 residues. The CDR3 is CASSPDSYNEQFF. As DNA, the CDR3 is TGTGCCAGCAGCCCGGACAGTTACAATGAGCAGTTCTTC.

About this clone itself: A much larger clonotype is one base distant, so this may be a read error. The chain couples TRBV6-5 to TRBJ1-2, with 7 bases matching TRBD1. CDR3 size: 15 residues. The germline V gene has CDR1 MNHEY and CDR2 SVGAGI. The CDR3 bases are TGTGCCAGCAGTGTTAGCCGGGACAGTGCCTATAGCTACACCTTC. Encoded protein: CASSVSRDSAYSYTF.

The chain's CDR3 is CASSLHGTYEQYF. CDR3 bases: TGTGCCAGCAGCTTGCACGGAACCTACGAGCAGTACTTC. The V gene is TRBV7-9, the J gene TRBJ2-7, with no clear D. The CDR3 is 13 amino acids. The V and J ends lost 3 bases and 2 bases respectively, with 8 bases between them. The V gene's germline CDR1 is SEHNR and CDR2 FQNEAQ (reference sequence).